This T cell receptor beta chain emerged from a study of PD-1 blockade in classical Hodgkin lymphoma. Whole-study results and caveats: Nothing has yet pinned down what causes the repertoire differences, possibly disease activity or prior therapy. Some patients began nivolumab under 1 year after ASCT. These patients were excluded from later analyses. Those achieving complete response showed baseline diversity like newly diagnosed patients.

Time point specified: cycle 4 day 1 (C4D1), after five to seven weeks of nivolumab. Autologous stem cell transplantation was followed by relapse in every patient, and brentuximab vedotin exposure varied. Classification of best responses gave complete response, partial response or progressive disease. The length of the CDR3 is 11 residues. CDR1 and CDR2 (germline): ENHRY, SYGVKD. With 5 bases removed from V and 4 bases from J, the gap between germline ends came to 6 bases. The protocol was immunoSEQ multiplex PCR, while the TCRdb copy is restricted to in-frame clones and leaves out a portion. The sample records tens of thousands of clones, around 89% being singletons. This clone appeared once. Its target is not known.

The sequencing here drew on peripheral blood mononuclear cells (PBMCs), taken before the fourth cycle of nivolumab. This receptor was taken from a human donor with classical Hodgkin lymphoma. The V call is TRBV10-3, the J call TRBJ2-7, with D uncertain. Written as DNA, the CDR3 is TGTGCCATCAGTACTACATACGAGCAGTACTTC. This translates into CAISTTYEQYF.